Sequencing of this T cell receptor (beta chain) was carried out in a study of cytomegalovirus exposure and HLA in healthy donors. As for the study in general: From donors who were HLA-typed, an early data release held 80 million to 85 million unique TCRs.

This clone has more than one count but fewer than ten. Antigen unknown. A junction end diverges from the germline sequence, so it may reflect a read error. Germline V gives CDR1 SEHNR, CDR2 FQNEAQ (reference sequence). This CDR3 comprises 13 residues. Whole-study results and caveats: Exclusion applied to some V segments, including TRBV6-2 and TRBV6-3, as they were indistinguishable.

It was with 60 Vbeta and 13 Jbeta primers that the PCR ran. Repertoires were generated with immunoSEQ multiplex PCR, while TCRdb's copy carries only in-frame clones and drops some. The data contain fewer than 250,000 clones, roughly three quarters of them singletons. Sequenced sample: PBMCs. The rearrangement links TRBV7-9 to TRBJ2-7; 7 bases line up with TRBD1. This TCR was sampled from a young woman in good health and CMV-seronegative. CDR3: CSSSWADRPEQYF. The CDR3 DNA follows: TGTTCCAGCAGCTGGGCGGACAGGCCCGAGCAGTACTTC.